What follows is one T cell receptor beta chain and its context. What it binds is unknown. V shed 6 bases, J shed 0 bases, and the junction held 6 bases outside the gene matches. There are 16 residues in the CDR3. This sample is part of a study of CD8 T cells in ankylosing spondylitis. Findings and caveats of the study: Disease-linked clones had a CD8+ phenotype and relatively low frequency in peripheral blood. Significant enrichment of disease-linked clones was reportedly seen in matched ankylosing spondylitis synovial fluid.

The TCR beta libraries were generated through quantitative 5'-RACE incorporating molecular barcodes. TCRdb re-called the 5' RACE reads with MiXCR, one entry per CDR3 protein. Of some 250,000 distinct CDR3 sequences listed, about 10% are singletons. The chain is built from TRBV12-3 or TRBV12-4 and TRBJ2-1, with TRBD2 matching 9 bases. This receptor was obtained from a male donor with ankylosing spondylitis or in good health (not recorded which). Sequences were obtained from blood, either unsorted or a sorted T cell fraction (not recorded which). Here the CDR3 reads CASSRFSGGSYNEQFF. DNA for the CDR3: TGTGCCAGCAGCCGATTTAGCGGGGGCTCCTACAATGAGCAGTTCTTC.